What follows describes a single TCR beta chain. This specimen belongs to a study of T cell responses to AZD1222 COVID-19 vaccine. Trimming removed 8 bases at V and 3 bases at J, with 17 bases between. Germline assignment: CDR1 LNHDA and CDR2 SQIVND (reference sequence). The length of the CDR3 is 15 residues. Profiling relied on immunoSEQ multiplex PCR, and the TCRdb table lists in-frame clones only, not all of them. The table records 150,000 to 200,000 clones, about 91% of them present only once. This material consisted of peripheral blood, taken 28 days after the second AZD1222 dose. This receptor was taken from an adult who received the AZD1222 COVID-19 vaccine. V and J are TRBV19 and TRBJ1-5; D call uncertain. CDR3 sequence (DNA): TGTGCCAGTTCCGAACTGCTGGGGAACAATCAGCCCCAGCATTTT. Protein: CASSELLGNNQPQHF.